The T cell receptor (beta chain) under discussion was sequenced for a study of blood T cell repertoires in COVID-19. TCRdb's table, derived via immunoSEQ multiplex PCR, lists solely in-frame clones and lacks some. Of some 140,000 clones listed, approximately 84% are singletons. The CDR3 loop spans 15 amino acids. With V trimmed by 6 bases and J by 7 bases, 14 bases remained unmatched. CDR1 and CDR2 (germline): SQVTM, ANQGSEA. This clone was counted once. Sample: PBMCs or T cells enriched from blood (not recorded which). The chain uses TRBV29-1 and TRBJ1-4; 7 positions agree with TRBD1. This receptor was taken from a man aged 35 to 55 with acute COVID-19. The CDR3, as DNA: TGCAGCGTCGGGGACGACAGGGCCGATATTGAAAAACTGTTTTTT. As protein: CSVGDDRADIEKLFF.